A single sample is the source of the 6 T cell receptor beta chains below, sequenced in a study of T-cell memory formation after mild COVID-19. TCRdb recomputed calls from the 5' RACE reads with MiXCR, one row per CDR3 protein. The sample contains a few hundred thousand distinct CDR3 sequences, 20% to 25% of which appear only once. The material sequenced was PBMCs or a T cell subset sorted from them (not recorded which). These TCRs come from a man aged 18 to 30 who had mild COVID-19 (a few samples of this study predate the infection). Cell type and time point are not known.

This clonotype has only a few counts. This sequence joins TRBV5-1 and TRBJ2-3, with D uncertain. Trimming took off 2 bases at V and 6 bases at J, with 13 bases between the two ends. This CDR3 has 14 amino acids. CDR1 is SGHRS and CDR2 is YFSETQ in the germline V gene. The CDR3 is CASSLGPSGDTQYF. The CDR3, as DNA: TGCGCCAGCAGCTTAGGACCCTCTGGTGATACGCAGTATTTT.

This clonotype was detected ten times or more. This chain joins TRBV6-2 or TRBV6-3 and TRBJ2-6; 7 positions agree with TRBD1. With V trimmed by 8 bases and J by 2 bases, 0 bases remained unmatched. The CDR3 sequence is 13 residues long. CDR1 is MNHEY, CDR2 SVGEGT, per germline. The CDR3 region has the DNA TGTGCCAGCGGGACAGCTGGGGCCAACGTCCTGACTTTC. Its protein product is CASGTAGANVLTF.

V gene TRBV12-3 or TRBV12-4 combines with J gene TRBJ2-5; TRBD2 is a possible D gene (5 bases). This CDR3 comprises 14 residues. V gave up 3 bases and J gave up 7 bases, with 15 bases separating them. The chain's CDR3 is CASSFQRASGTQYF. The CDR3, as DNA: TGTGCCAGCAGTTTCCAGAGGGCCTCTGGGACCCAGTACTTC.

The rearrangement links TRBV10-3 to TRBJ1-2, with D perhaps TRBD1 (6 bases). Trimming took off 10 bases at V and 4 bases at J, with 13 bases between the two ends. This CDR3 contains 12 residues. Germline CDR1 reads ENHRY; CDR2 reads SYGVKD. The CDR3 DNA follows: TGTGCCACCGAGGGGGGGTTCTATGGCTACACCTTC. It specifies CATEGGFYGYTF.

This chain uses TRBV2 with TRBJ1-3, with D possibly being TRBD1 (6 bases). Germline V gene sequence: CDR1 SNHLY, CDR2 FYNNEI. V was pared by 6 bases and J by 4 bases, with 10 bases between. CDR3 size: 13 residues. The CDR3 here is CASRQGHGNTIYF. DNA of the CDR3: TGTGCCAGCAGACAGGGTCACGGAAACACCATATATTTT. The variable domain in full, completed from reference TRBV2 and TRBJ1-3, reads EPEVTQTPSHQVTQMGQEVILRCVPISNHLYFYWYRQILGQKVEFLVSFYNNEISEKSEIFDDQFSVERPDGSNFTLKIRSTKLEDSAMYFCASRQGHGNTIYFGEGSWLTVV.

This clonotype showed up just a few times. V is TRBV28 and J is TRBJ2-3; 8 positions agree with TRBD2. CDR1 and CDR2 (germline): MDHEN, SYDVKM. The CDR3 runs to 15 residues. V lost 2 bases to trimming and J lost 5 bases; unmatched junction nucleotides: 6. CDR3 sequence: CASSLGAGGLDTQYF. As DNA, the CDR3 is TGTGCCAGCAGTTTAGGGGCGGGGGGACTAGATACGCAGTATTTT. Drawing the rest from reference TRBV28 and TRBJ2-3, the complete variable domain is DVKVTQSSRYLVKRTGEKVFLECVQDMDHENMFWYRQDPGLGLRLIYFSYDVKMKEKGDIPEGYSVSREKKERFSLILESASTNQTSMYLCASSLGAGGLDTQYFGPGTRLTVL.